Listed here is a single TCR beta chain. Its antigen is not known. The record originates from a study of OX40 agonist ivuxolimab in advanced cancers. The overall study: Patients were given ivuxolimab, an antibody that agonizes OX40 (CD134). One patient with hepatocellular carcinoma and two with cutaneous melanoma, three in all, had partial responses.

The CDR3 runs to 13 residues. V gave up 8 bases and J gave up 6 bases; unmatched junction bases: 9. Per germline, CDR1 MNHEY and CDR2 SMNVEV (reference sequence). Method: immunoSEQ multiplex PCR; TCRdb's copy keeps in-frame clones and lacks some. The sample has approximately 74,000 clones; almost 85% are singletons. Findings and limits, study-wide: The authors also found low normalized T-cell clonal expansion in some nonresponders.

This receptor was identified in an adult with an advanced solid tumor such as melanoma, head and neck, liver or kidney cancer. Here the sequenced sample was CD4+ or CD8+ T cells sorted from blood, taken in a trial of the OX40 agonist ivuxolimab. The chain is built from TRBV27 and TRBJ1-2; TRBD1 aligns across 7 bases. CDR3 sequence (DNA): TGTGCCAGCGCCTCCGGACAGGTCAATGGCTACACCTTC. It yields the protein CASASGQVNGYTF.